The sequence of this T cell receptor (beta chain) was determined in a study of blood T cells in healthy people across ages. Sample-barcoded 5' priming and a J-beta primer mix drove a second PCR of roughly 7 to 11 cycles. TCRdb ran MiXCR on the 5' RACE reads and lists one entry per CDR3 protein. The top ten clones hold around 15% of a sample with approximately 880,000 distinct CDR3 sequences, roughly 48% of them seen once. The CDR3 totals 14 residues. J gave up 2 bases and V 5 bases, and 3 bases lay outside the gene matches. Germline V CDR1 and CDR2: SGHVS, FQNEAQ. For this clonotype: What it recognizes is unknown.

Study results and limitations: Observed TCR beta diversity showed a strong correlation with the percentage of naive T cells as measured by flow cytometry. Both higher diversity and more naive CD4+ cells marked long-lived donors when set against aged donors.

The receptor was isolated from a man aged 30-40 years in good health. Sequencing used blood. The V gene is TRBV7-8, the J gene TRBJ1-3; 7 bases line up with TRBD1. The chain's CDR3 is CASSIDRAGNTIYF. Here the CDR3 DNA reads TGTGCCAGCAGCATTGACAGGGCTGGAAACACCATATATTTT.